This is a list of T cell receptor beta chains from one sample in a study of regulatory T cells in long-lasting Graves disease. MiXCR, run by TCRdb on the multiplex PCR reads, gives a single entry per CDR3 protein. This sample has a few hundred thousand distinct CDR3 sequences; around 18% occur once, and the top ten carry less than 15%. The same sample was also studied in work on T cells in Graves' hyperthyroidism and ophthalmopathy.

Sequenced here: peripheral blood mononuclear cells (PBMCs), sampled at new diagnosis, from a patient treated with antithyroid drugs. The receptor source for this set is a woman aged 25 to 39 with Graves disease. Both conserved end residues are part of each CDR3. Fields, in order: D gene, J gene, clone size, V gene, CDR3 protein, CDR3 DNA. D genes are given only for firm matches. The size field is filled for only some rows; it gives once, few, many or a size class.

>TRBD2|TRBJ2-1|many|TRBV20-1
CSASFGEGNEQFF
TGCAGTGCTAGTTTTGGGGAGGGCAATGAGCAGTTCTTC
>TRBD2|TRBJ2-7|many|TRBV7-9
CASSPASGGSYEQYF
TGTGCCAGCAGCCCCGCCAGCGGGGGCTCCTACGAGCAGTACTTC
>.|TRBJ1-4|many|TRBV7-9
CASSRIGLGKLFF
TGTGCCAGCAGCCGTATAGGACTGGGAAAACTGTTTTTT
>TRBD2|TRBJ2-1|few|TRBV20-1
CSAPTSGGQSEQFF
TGCAGTGCTCCCACTAGCGGGGGGCAGAGTGAGCAGTTCTTC
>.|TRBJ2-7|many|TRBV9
CASSPTVGEQYF
TGTGCCAGCAGCCCTACCGTGGGGGAGCAGTACTTC
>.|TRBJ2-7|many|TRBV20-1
CSASTLGQGGYEQYF
TGCAGTGCTAGTACACTAGGACAGGGAGGGTACGAGCAGTACTTC
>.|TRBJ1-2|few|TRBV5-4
CASSLDGDRGYTF
TGTGCCAGCAGCTTGGACGGGGACCGTGGCTACACCTTC
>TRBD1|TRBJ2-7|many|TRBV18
CASSPPAGTGDEQYF
TGTGCCAGCTCACCCCCAGCTGGGACAGGGGACGAGCAGTACTTC
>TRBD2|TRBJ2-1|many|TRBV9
CASSVAVVGEGNNEQFF
TGTGCCAGCAGCGTAGCGGTGGTGGGGGAGGGGAACAATGAGCAGTTCTTC
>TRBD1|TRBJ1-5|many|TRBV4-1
CASRRGQGAYDQPQHF
TGCGCCAGCAGACGAGGACAGGGGGCTTATGATCAGCCCCAGCATTTT
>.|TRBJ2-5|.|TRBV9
CASSVGGETQYF
TGTGCCAGCAGCGTAGGTGGGGAGACCCAGTACTTC
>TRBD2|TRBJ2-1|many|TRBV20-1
CSATGLAGVNEQFF
TGCAGTGCTACGGGACTAGCGGGGGTCAATGAGCAGTTCTTC
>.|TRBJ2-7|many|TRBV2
CASRGYQQYF
TGTGCCAGCAGGGGCTACCAGCAGTACTTC
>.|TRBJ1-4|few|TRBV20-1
CSAPHGWGQGEKLFF
TGCAGTGCTCCCCACGGGTGGGGGCAAGGTGAAAAACTGTTTTTT
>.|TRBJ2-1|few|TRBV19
CASSIPPPGGGDEQFF
TGTGCCAGTAGTATCCCCCCCCCCGGGGGCGGGGATGAGCAGTTCTTC
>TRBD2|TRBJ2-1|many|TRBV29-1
CSAPNGLAGGREFF
TGCAGCGCTCCTAACGGACTAGCGGGGGGGCGGGAGTTCTTC
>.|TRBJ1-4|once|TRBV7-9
CASSLESFSNEKLFF
TGTGCCAGCAGCTTAGAGTCGTTCTCTAATGAAAAACTGTTTTTT
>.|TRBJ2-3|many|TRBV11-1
CASSSLMRLQGAAGDTQYF
TGTGCCAGCAGCTCACTTATGAGACTCCAGGGAGCCGCGGGAGATACGCAGTATTTT
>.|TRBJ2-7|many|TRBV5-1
CASSLPSSLYSYEQYF
TGCGCCAGCAGCTTACCGTCCAGCCTTTACTCCTACGAGCAGTACTTC
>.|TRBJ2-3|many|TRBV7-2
CASSLWLATDTQYF
TGTGCCAGCAGCTTGTGGCTAGCGACAGATACGCAGTATTTT